The clone carrying this TCR beta chain was detected once. No antigen is known for it. These data are taken from a study of cytomegalovirus exposure and HLA in healthy donors. Broader study findings: Cytomegalovirus association was assigned to about 150 TCR beta chains. For cytomegalovirus status, the classifier reportedly gave diagnoses with high specificity and sensitivity.

Repertoires were generated with immunoSEQ multiplex PCR, while TCRdb's copy carries only in-frame clones and drops some. The profile shows around 250,000 clones, roughly 89% of them singletons. The source of this sequence is a woman between 18 and 30 years old in good health and CMV-seronegative. Material for sequencing was PBMCs.

The CDR3 loop is CASNRKNSYNEQFF. DNA for the CDR3: TGTGCCAGCAACAGGAAGAACTCCTACAATGAGCAGTTCTTC. V and J are TRBV28 and TRBJ2-1; tentative D call: TRBD1 (5 bases). CDR3 length: 14 residues. CDR1 MDHEN and CDR2 SYDVKM come from the germline V gene. V was shortened by 7 bases and J by 0 bases, with 10 bases between the two germline ends.